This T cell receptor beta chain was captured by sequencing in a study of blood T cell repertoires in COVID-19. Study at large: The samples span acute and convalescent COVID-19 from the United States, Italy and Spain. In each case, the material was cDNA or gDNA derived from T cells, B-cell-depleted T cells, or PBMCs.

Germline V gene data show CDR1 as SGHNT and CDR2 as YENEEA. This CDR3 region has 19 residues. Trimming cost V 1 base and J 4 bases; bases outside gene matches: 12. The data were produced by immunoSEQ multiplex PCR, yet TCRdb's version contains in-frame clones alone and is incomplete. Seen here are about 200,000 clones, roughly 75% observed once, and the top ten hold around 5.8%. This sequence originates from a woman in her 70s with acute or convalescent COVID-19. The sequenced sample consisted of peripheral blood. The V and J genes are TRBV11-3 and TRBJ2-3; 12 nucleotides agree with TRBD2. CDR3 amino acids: CASSLVGTSGSFLADTQYF. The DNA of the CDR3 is TGTGCCAGCAGCTTAGTAGGGACTAGCGGGTCCTTCCTGGCAGATACGCAGTATTTT.